This is a list of T cell receptor beta chains from one sample in a study of shared clonotypes between healthy human individuals. Profiled with immunoSEQ multiplex PCR; TCRdb holds only in-frame clones, not every one. This sample has just over 2,000,000 clones, with around 96% found just once. Sequencing was performed on naive CD8+ T cells sorted from blood. Source of these receptors: a man younger than 30 in good health. CDR3s include the opening cysteine and the closing phenylalanine or tryptophan. A D gene is named only where the DNA matches it firmly. A clone size is listed for some rows: how often the clone was seen (once, few, many), or a class if it is expanded.

DNA: TGCAGTGCTGGCGACTATGGGGGCTACACCTTC
CDR3: CSAGDYGGYTF
V: TRBV20-1
size: few
J: TRBJ1-2
D: NA

DNA: TGTGCCAGCAGCTTAGTAGGGGGCGAATATGGCTACACCTTC
CDR3: CASSLVGGEYGYTF
V: TRBV13
size: once
J: TRBJ1-2
D: TRBD1

DNA: TGTGCCAGCAGTTTAGGGGGGATGAACATTCAGTACTTC
CDR3: CASSLGGMNIQYF
V: TRBV27
size: NA
J: TRBJ2-4
D: NA

DNA: TGTGCCAGCAGCCCAGGATACCCCGGCACAGATACGCAGTATTTT
CDR3: CASSPGYPGTDTQYF
V: TRBV11-2
size: NA
J: TRBJ2-3
D: NA

DNA: TGTGCCAGCAGCGTAGGATGGGGGAGTGAGCAGTTCTTC
CDR3: CASSVGWGSEQFF
V: TRBV9
size: NA
J: TRBJ2-1
D: NA

DNA: TGTGCCAGCAGTTTATACCCGGGACAGGGGGCAGAGACCCAGTACTTC
CDR3: CASSLYPGQGAETQYF
V: TRBV28
size: NA
J: TRBJ2-5
D: TRBD1

DNA: TGTGCCAGCAGTTACTCGTCAGGAACCTACGAGCAGTACTTC
CDR3: CASSYSSGTYEQYF
V: TRBV6-5
size: NA
J: TRBJ2-7
D: NA

DNA: TGTGCCAGCAGTGAATGGGCGGGGGAAATGACCCAGTACTTC
CDR3: CASSEWAGEMTQYF
V: TRBV2
size: NA
J: TRBJ2-5
D: TRBD2

DNA: TGTGCCACCAGCGGTTCCACTCTCACAGGGAAGGGCTACACCTTC
CDR3: CATSGSTLTGKGYTF
V: TRBV15
size: NA
J: TRBJ1-2
D: NA

DNA: TGTGCCAGCAGCTTAGGGACAGGGGTTCAGGACGAGCAGTACTTC
CDR3: CASSLGTGVQDEQYF
V: TRBV13
size: NA
J: TRBJ2-7
D: TRBD1

DNA: TGTGCCAGCAGCTTAGGCCTAGCGCGCTGGGACGAGCAGTACTTC
CDR3: CASSLGLARWDEQYF
V: TRBV7-2
size: once
J: TRBJ2-7
D: NA

DNA: TGTGCCAGCAGCTTCTCACAGGGGCGGGAGCAGTACTTC
CDR3: CASSFSQGREQYF
V: TRBV27
size: NA
J: TRBJ2-7
D: TRBD1

DNA: TGTGCCAGCAGCGTAGGGGACAGCAGCTCCTACGAGCAGTACTTC
CDR3: CASSVGDSSSYEQYF
V: TRBV9
size: NA
J: TRBJ2-7
D: TRBD1

DNA: TGTGCCAGCAGTGAAGGACCCCTGGTCCACGAGCAGTACTTC
CDR3: CASSEGPLVHEQYF
V: TRBV6-1
size: NA
J: TRBJ2-7
D: NA

DNA: TGTGCCAGCAGCGTATCGGGGGGGCCAGATACGCAGTATTTT
CDR3: CASSVSGGPDTQYF
V: TRBV9
size: NA
J: TRBJ2-3
D: TRBD2

DNA: TGTGCCAGCAGCCCTCCAGGGGGGGACACTGAAGCTTTCTTT
CDR3: CASSPPGGDTEAFF
V: TRBV9
size: NA
J: TRBJ1-1
D: TRBD1

DNA: TGTGCCAGCAGCTTAGTTCGGGATTGGGGGACTGAAGCTTTCTTT
CDR3: CASSLVRDWGTEAFF
V: TRBV7-6
size: NA
J: TRBJ1-1
D: NA

DNA: TGCAGCGTCACCGACAGGGCTGGGGCCAACGTCCTGACTTTC
CDR3: CSVTDRAGANVLTF
V: TRBV29-1
size: NA
J: TRBJ2-6
D: TRBD1

DNA: TGTGCCAGCAGTGAAGGGGTACGGCTTGAAGCTTTCTTT
CDR3: CASSEGVRLEAFF
V: TRBV6-1
size: NA
J: TRBJ1-1
D: NA

DNA: TGTGCCAGTAGTATGGTGAACTACGAGCAGTACTTC
CDR3: CASSMVNYEQYF
V: TRBV19
size: NA
J: TRBJ2-7
D: NA

DNA: TGCGCCAGCAGCCATGAGACACTCTCCTACGAGCAGTACTTC
CDR3: CASSHETLSYEQYF
V: TRBV4-1
size: NA
J: TRBJ2-7
D: NA

DNA: TGTGCCAGCAGGCAAGAGGGATGGAATGAGCAGTTCTTC
CDR3: CASRQEGWNEQFF
V: TRBV6-5
size: once
J: TRBJ2-1
D: NA

DNA: TGTGCCAGCCACAGTACCCCCAGCTCCTACAATGAGCAGTTCTTC
CDR3: CASHSTPSSYNEQFF
V: TRBV2
size: NA
J: TRBJ2-1
D: NA

DNA: TGTGCCAGCAGCTTAAAGCCCGGTCCCAGGGGCGGGGCAACCTACGAGCAGTACTTC
CDR3: CASSLKPGPRGGATYEQYF
V: TRBV11-2
size: NA
J: TRBJ2-7
D: NA

DNA: TGTGCCAGCAGCTTTGACATCGGCACTGAAGCTTTCTTT
CDR3: CASSFDIGTEAFF
V: TRBV5-5
size: NA
J: TRBJ1-1
D: NA

DNA: TGCGCCAGCAGCCAGGATTTAGCGGGAGAAACAGATACGCAGTATTTT
CDR3: CASSQDLAGETDTQYF
V: TRBV4-1
size: NA
J: TRBJ2-3
D: TRBD2

DNA: TGTGCCACCTCACGAGCAGACAATGAGCAGTTCTTC
CDR3: CATSRADNEQFF
V: TRBV27
size: NA
J: TRBJ2-1
D: NA

DNA: TGTGCCAGCTCACCGGACGACACTTACAATGAGCAGTTCTTC
CDR3: CASSPDDTYNEQFF
V: TRBV18
size: NA
J: TRBJ2-1
D: NA

DNA: TGTGCCAGCAGCGACGGGACAGCGTACGAGCAGTACTTC
CDR3: CASSDGTAYEQYF
V: TRBV9
size: NA
J: TRBJ2-7
D: TRBD1

DNA: TGTGCCAGCAGCCTCCCAGCGGGGACCACAGATACGCAGTATTTT
CDR3: CASSLPAGTTDTQYF
V: TRBV9
size: NA
J: TRBJ2-3
D: TRBD2

DNA: TGCGCCAGCAGTGAGGGGGCAGGGTGGCCCGTTGAGACCCAGTACTTC
CDR3: CASSEGAGWPVETQYF
V: TRBV10-2
size: NA
J: TRBJ2-5
D: NA

DNA: TGTGCCAGCAGCGTCGGTGGATTGTCCGTTTTCTCTCACGAGCAGTACTTC
CDR3: CASSVGGLSVFSHEQYF
V: TRBV21-1
size: NA
J: TRBJ2-7
D: NA

DNA: TGCGCCAGCAGCTTGGCTTCAGGGGGCGACGATACGCAGTATTTT
CDR3: CASSLASGGDDTQYF
V: TRBV5-1
size: NA
J: TRBJ2-3
D: TRBD1

DNA: TGTGCCAGCAGCGTAGAGGGCTATCAAGAGACCCAGTACTTC
CDR3: CASSVEGYQETQYF
V: TRBV9
size: NA
J: TRBJ2-5
D: NA

DNA: TGTGCCAGCAGCTTAGTAGCGGGAGAGGAGGAGACCCAGTACTTC
CDR3: CASSLVAGEEETQYF
V: TRBV7-9
size: NA
J: TRBJ2-5
D: TRBD2

DNA: TGTGCCAGCAAGGATCGCGGCTTCGGGTTCAATGAGCAGTTCTTC
CDR3: CASKDRGFGFNEQFF
V: TRBV2
size: NA
J: TRBJ2-1
D: NA

DNA: TGTGCCTGGAGTTTAGTTTCGAATGAGCAGTTCTTC
CDR3: CAWSLVSNEQFF
V: TRBV30
size: NA
J: TRBJ2-1
D: NA

DNA: TGCAGCGCCATAACCACGGACATCACTGAAGCTTTCTTT
CDR3: CSAITTDITEAFF
V: TRBV29-1
size: NA
J: TRBJ1-1
D: NA

DNA: TGCGCCAGCAGTGGGGGGCTGAATGAGCAGTTCTTC
CDR3: CASSGGLNEQFF
V: TRBV5-1
size: NA
J: TRBJ2-1
D: NA

DNA: TGCGCCAGCAGCCAATACCAGGAGACTGAAGCTTTCTTT
CDR3: CASSQYQETEAFF
V: TRBV4-3
size: NA
J: TRBJ1-1
D: NA

DNA: TGTGCCAGCGGGGCGGGGGGGCGGACAGATACGCAGTATTTT
CDR3: CASGAGGRTDTQYF
V: TRBV6-5
size: NA
J: TRBJ2-3
D: TRBD2

DNA: TGTGCCTGGAGTGTTGGGGAACTATTCGAGCAGTACTTC
CDR3: CAWSVGELFEQYF
V: TRBV30
size: NA
J: TRBJ2-7
D: NA

DNA: TGTGCCAGCAGTGATGGGGGACAGGGGGCCTACGAGCAGTACTTC
CDR3: CASSDGGQGAYEQYF
V: TRBV25-1
size: NA
J: TRBJ2-7
D: TRBD1

DNA: TGTGCCAGCAGCCTCGACATAGAAGAGACCCAGTACTTC
CDR3: CASSLDIEETQYF
V: TRBV28
size: NA
J: TRBJ2-5
D: NA

DNA: TGTGCCAGCAGTTTCTCAAATCAGCCCCAGCATTTT
CDR3: CASSFSNQPQHF
V: TRBV28
size: NA
J: TRBJ1-5
D: NA